This TCR beta chain was identified in a study of blood T cells in healthy people across ages. The sample, approximately 10 milliliters of peripheral blood, was drawn from each donor. Germline CDR1 reads DFQATT; CDR2 reads SNEGSKA (reference sequence). Trimming took 6 bases from V and 4 from J; bases not matched to a gene: 10. The CDR3 spans 14 residues. The authors ran a second PCR of about 6 to 12 cycles using a sample-barcoded 5' primer and a J-beta primer mix. MiXCR, run by TCRdb on the 5' RACE reads, gives a single entry per CDR3 protein. Of more than 500,000 distinct CDR3 sequences listed, about 27% are singletons. For this clonotype: Its target is unknown.

Findings and limits, study-wide: Total diversity from one million sequenced T cells was likely underestimated. Age brought a roughly linear fall in TCR beta diversity measured per million T cells.

These sequences were also reported in another study, on T cells of mothers and their children. That source adds: Mothers yielded over 9.5 million CDR3 reads, children some 2.9 million each.

J is TRBJ2-7 and V is TRBV20-1, with 9 bases fitting TRBD1. This TCR was sampled from a boy aged 2-15 years in good health. Specimen: blood. CDR3: CSAGTGQGIYEQYF. CDR3 in DNA: TGCAGTGCCGGAACAGGACAGGGGATTTACGAGCAGTACTTC.